This section outlines one TCR beta chain sequence together with its context. The antigen is not known. The data belong to a study of regulatory T cells in long-lasting Graves disease. Study observations and caveats: Newly diagnosed patients had higher TCR diversity than persistent Graves' patients did. Study was limited to peripheral blood, excluding thyroid tissue.

Documented time point: persistent/refractory GD, antithyroid drugs over 5 years with positive TRAb. Preparation of the TCR library used RNA extracted from PBMCs. Per American Thyroid Association guidelines, Graves' disease was diagnosed. Both iRepertoire HTBI primers and Arm-PCR of CDR3 regions were used to build the TCR beta libraries. TCRdb passed the multiplex PCR reads through MiXCR, listing each CDR3 protein once. This table has over 650,000 distinct CDR3 sequences, 25% to 35% appearing once. Germline-derived CDR1 and CDR2 are DFQATT and SNEGSKA (reference sequence). This CDR3 comprises 14 residues. The V gene lost 6 bases and the J gene lost 3 bases, with 15 bases spanning the gap.

The receptor's source is a female donor with Graves disease. This rearrangement joins TRBV20-1 to TRBJ1-5; D is unclear. The sample was peripheral blood mononuclear cells (PBMCs), taken when the disease was refractory, from a patient treated with antithyroid drugs. In DNA, the CDR3 is TGCAGTGCCCGGCCGGCGAGTGACAATCAGCCCCAGCATTTT. It specifies CSARPASDNQPQHF.